The 17 T cell receptor beta chains reported below all come from one sample, sequenced in a study of cytomegalovirus exposure and HLA in healthy donors. A multiplex PCR was run with 60 Vbeta primers and 13 Jbeta primers. Libraries were prepared by immunoSEQ multiplex PCR; TCRdb keeps only in-frame clonotypes and omits some of them. The data contain around 110,000 clones, approximately 70% of them seen just once; the ten biggest clones take up approximately 0.9%. Sample: PBMCs. The receptors were sampled from a woman younger than 45 in good health and CMV-seronegative.

CDR3: CASRESPISEQYF. As DNA, the CDR3 is TGTGCCAGCAGGGAATCCCCGATTAGCGAGCAGTACTTC. This chain links TRBV6-1 with TRBJ2-7; D not certain. The CDR3 runs to 13 residues. In germline, CDR1 is MNHNS, CDR2 SASEGT. V was clipped by 6 bases and J by 6 bases, with 15 bases between them.

This chain links TRBV2 with TRBJ2-5; 10 positions match TRBD2. V lost 3 bases and J lost 1; bases outside the gene matches: 11. Germline CDR1 and CDR2: SNHLY and FYNNEI. The CDR3 loop spans 18 amino acids. The CDR3 nucleotides read TGTGCCAGCAGTGATCAGAGACTAGCGGGCCTCTTCCAAGAGACCCAGTACTTC. Translation: CASSDQRLAGLFQETQYF.

The chain links TRBV5-1 to TRBJ2-2, with 7 bases identical to TRBD2. V gave up 1 base and J gave up 5 bases; unmatched junction bases: 14. The germline V gene has CDR1 SGHRS and CDR2 YFSETQ. The CDR3 has 18 residues. CDR3 protein: CASSLIFGRATGTGELFF. As DNA, the CDR3 is TGCGCCAGCAGCTTGATATTTGGGAGGGCCACGGGGACCGGGGAGCTGTTTTTT.

The V and J genes are TRBV25-1 and TRBJ1-2; 9 bases match TRBD1. V shed 1 base, J shed 8 bases, and the junction held 5 bases outside the gene matches. Germline CDR1 reads MGHDK; CDR2 reads SYGVNS. The CDR3 length is 14 residues. The CDR3 here is CASSEFGQGYGYTF. The CDR3, as DNA: TGTGCCAGCAGTGAATTCGGACAGGGGTACGGCTACACCTTC.

The chain uses TRBV5-1 and TRBJ2-7, with 12 bases fitting TRBD1. J lost 4 bases, V lost 1 base, and 9 bases had no gene match. This CDR3 spans 17 amino acids. Germline assignment: CDR1 SGHRS and CDR2 YFSETQ. This CDR3 reads CASSLMPGTGGGYEQYF. The CDR3 nucleotides read TGCGCCAGCAGCTTGATGCCCGGGACAGGGGGCGGATACGAGCAGTACTTC.

This chain joins TRBV7-8 and TRBJ2-5; D is unresolved. CDR1 and CDR2 (germline): SGHVS, FQNEAQ. This CDR3 has 15 residues. V dropped 1 base and J dropped 0 bases, with 9 bases sitting between them. This chain's CDR3 is CASSLVWQYQETQYF. CDR3 coding DNA: TGTGCCAGCAGCTTAGTATGGCAGTACCAAGAGACCCAGTACTTC.

The chain has TRBV19 and TRBJ2-5; unclear D gene. The CDR3 extends over 15 amino acids. Trimming removed 1 base at V and 0 bases at J, with 9 bases between. CDR1 is LNHDA, CDR2 SQIVND, per germline (reference sequence). The CDR3 region has the DNA TGTGCCAGTAGTATAGGATTGGCAGACCAAGAGACCCAGTACTTC. Its protein is CASSIGLADQETQYF. Variable domain in full (rest from reference TRBV19 and TRBJ2-5): DGGITQSPKYLFRKEGQNVTLSCEQNLNHDAMYWYRQDPGQGLRLIYYSQIVNDFQKGDIAEGYSVSREKKESFPLTVTSAQKNPTAFYLCASSIGLADQETQYFGPGTRLLVL.

Concerning this clone itself: Other DNA sequences in the sample encode the same CDR3. The V call is TRBV5-1, the J call TRBJ1-1; D uncertain. CDR1 and CDR2 from the germline V gene are SGHRS and YFSETQ. The CDR3 consists of 15 residues. V was clipped by 0 bases and J by 0 bases, with 9 bases between them. The CDR3 nucleotides read TGCGCCAGCAGCTTGGGCCCCGGTCTGAACACTGAAGCTTTCTTT. Its protein product is CASSLGPGLNTEAFF. The whole variable domain, filled in from reference TRBV5-1 and TRBJ1-1, reads KAGVTQTPRYLIKTRGQQVTLSCSPISGHRSVSWYQQTPGQGLQFLFEYFSETQRNKGNFPGRFSGRQFSNSRSEMNVSTLELGDSALYLCASSLGPGLNTEAFFGQGTRLTVV.

The sample holds a few counts of this clone. One end of the junction is discordant with germline, which a read error may explain. This sequence joins TRBV19 and TRBJ1-4, with 9 bases that match TRBD1. Germline values: CDR1 LNHDA, CDR2 SQIVND (reference sequence). CDR3 length: 14 residues. For the CDR3, the DNA is TGTGCCAGTACCGCGCCGGGGACAGGGAATAGACGGATTTTT. Its protein product is CASTAPGTGNRRIF. The full variable domain, rest sourced from reference TRBV19 and TRBJ1-4, is DGGITQSPKYLFRKEGQNVTLSCEQNLNHDAMYWYRQDPGQGLRLIYYSQIVNDFQKGDIAEGYSVSREKKESFPLTVTSAQKNPTAFYLCASTAPGTGNRRIFGSGTQLSVL.

This sequence joins TRBV30 and TRBJ1-2, with a weak D call TRBD1 (5 bases). The CDR3 extends over 14 amino acids. The ends were cut back, 0 bases at V and 6 bases at J, with 14 bases in the middle. Germline values: CDR1 GTSNPN, CDR2 SVGIG (reference sequence). CDR3 region: CAWSVAQGGNGYTF. The CDR3 nucleotides read TGTGCCTGGAGTGTGGCCCAGGGAGGAAATGGCTACACCTTC.

The chain carries TRBV6-5 and TRBJ1-1; 7 bases are a match to TRBD1. The germline V gene has CDR1 MNHEY and CDR2 SVGAGI. V trimming: 6 bases; J trimming: 0 bases; junction bases outside the gene matches: 4. The length of the CDR3 is 14 residues. CDR3: CASRLDRMNTEAFF. In DNA form, the CDR3 reads TGTGCCAGCAGGCTGGACAGGATGAACACTGAAGCTTTCTTT.

CDR3 in amino acids: CAWSGPQRRAGFYQETQYF. The DNA for the CDR3 is TGTGCCTGGAGTGGTCCACAGCGAAGAGCGGGGTTTTACCAAGAGACCCAGTACTTC. J is TRBJ2-5 and V is TRBV30; 7 bases are a match to TRBD2. The germline V gene has CDR1 GTSNPN and CDR2 SVGIG (reference sequence). The CDR3 is 19 residues long. The V and J ends lost 1 base and 0 bases, in that order; junction bases with no gene match: 17.

The chain has TRBV6-5 and TRBJ2-6, with D possibly TRBD1 on 5 matching bases. Germline V gene lookup returns CDR1 MNHEY and CDR2 SVGAGI. V was cut by 10 bases and J by 0 bases, with 13 bases left in between. This CDR3 comprises 15 residues. CDR3 sequence: CAISQGYSGANVLTF. Here the CDR3 DNA reads TGTGCCATTTCTCAGGGATACTCTGGGGCCAACGTCCTGACTTTC.

The J gene is TRBJ1-1, the V gene TRBV6-5; no definite D call. V lost 6 bases to trimming and J lost 5 bases, with 13 bases between them. This CDR3 region has 13 residues. Germline V CDR1 and CDR2: MNHEY, SVGAGI. The CDR3 DNA is TGTGCCAGCAGCTCCCCCGGGTGGACTGAAGCTTTCTTT. It is translated as CASSSPGWTEAFF.

This chain links TRBV5-1 with TRBJ2-5, with D possibly matching TRBD1 (6 bases). This CDR3 comprises 13 residues. V lost 5 bases and J 1 base, leaving 9 bases between the germline ends. Per germline, CDR1 SGHRS and CDR2 YFSETQ. CDR3 in amino acids: CASRGASQETQYF. DNA for the CDR3: TGCGCCAGCAGGGGGGCTAGCCAAGAGACCCAGTACTTC.

The chain employs TRBV5-4 and TRBJ1-5, with unresolved D. Trimming pared 0 bases from V and 9 bases from J, leaving 16 bases between. In germline, CDR1 is SGHNT, CDR2 YYREEE (reference sequence). The CDR3 totals 15 residues. The CDR3 reads CASSLDLQTPRPQHF. CDR3 coding DNA: TGTGCCAGCAGCTTGGATCTACAGACCCCGCGGCCCCAGCATTTT.

The V and J genes are TRBV2 and TRBJ1-1; 8 bases fit TRBD1. The CDR3 spans 16 residues. V shed 4 bases, J shed 1 base, and the junction held 8 bases outside the gene matches. Germline CDR1 reads SNHLY; CDR2 reads FYNNEI. In DNA form, the CDR3 reads TGTGCCAGCAGTGTCCACCCGACAGGGGCGAACACTGAAGCTTTCTTT. It translates to CASSVHPTGANTEAFF.